This T cell receptor (beta chain) appears in the sequencing data of a study of T cells expressing NK-cell markers. Background on the study: All TCR beta repertoires analysed originated from sorted CD3+CD56+NKG2C+, CD3+CD56+NKG2C- and CD3+CD56-NKG2C+ T cells. Findings of the study overall: The contribution of dominant NKG2C+ clonotypes to CD8+ T cells in more than five donors was roughly 1.0-7.5%.

The TCR beta cDNA came from 5'RACE template switching with UMIs. TCRdb reprocessed the 5' RACE reads and stores each CDR3 protein as one record, lacking DNA. With over 250,000 distinct CDR3 sequences in the sample, the ten largest clones hold more than 3.5%. As regards this clonotype: The antigen is not known.

The CDR3 spans 14 residues. CDR1 is SGHDT and CDR2 is YYEEEE in the germline V gene. Source material: blood T cells: a sorted CD56 or NKG2C T cell subset, CD4+ or CD8+ T cells, or bulk PBMC T cells (not recorded which). The receptor's source is a woman between 18 and 70 years old in good health. The chain is built from TRBV5-6 and TRBJ2-7; TCRdb outputs TRBD1, but without DNA this stays unchecked. The CDR3 is CASSLTSRGNEQYF.